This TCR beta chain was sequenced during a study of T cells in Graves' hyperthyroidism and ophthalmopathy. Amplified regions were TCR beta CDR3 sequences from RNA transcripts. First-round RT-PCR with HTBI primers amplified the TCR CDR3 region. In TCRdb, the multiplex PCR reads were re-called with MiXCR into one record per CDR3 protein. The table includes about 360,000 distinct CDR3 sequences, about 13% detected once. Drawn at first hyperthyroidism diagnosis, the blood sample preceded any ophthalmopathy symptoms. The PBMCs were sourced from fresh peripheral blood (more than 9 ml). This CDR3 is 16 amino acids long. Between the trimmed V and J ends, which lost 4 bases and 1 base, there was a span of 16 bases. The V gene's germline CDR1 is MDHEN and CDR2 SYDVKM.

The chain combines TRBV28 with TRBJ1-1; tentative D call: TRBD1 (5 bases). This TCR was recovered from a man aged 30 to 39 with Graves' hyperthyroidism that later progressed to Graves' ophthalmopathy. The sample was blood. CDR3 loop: CASSYHQGTQNTEAFF. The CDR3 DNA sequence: TGTGCCAGCAGTTACCACCAGGGCACCCAGAACACTGAAGCTTTCTTT.